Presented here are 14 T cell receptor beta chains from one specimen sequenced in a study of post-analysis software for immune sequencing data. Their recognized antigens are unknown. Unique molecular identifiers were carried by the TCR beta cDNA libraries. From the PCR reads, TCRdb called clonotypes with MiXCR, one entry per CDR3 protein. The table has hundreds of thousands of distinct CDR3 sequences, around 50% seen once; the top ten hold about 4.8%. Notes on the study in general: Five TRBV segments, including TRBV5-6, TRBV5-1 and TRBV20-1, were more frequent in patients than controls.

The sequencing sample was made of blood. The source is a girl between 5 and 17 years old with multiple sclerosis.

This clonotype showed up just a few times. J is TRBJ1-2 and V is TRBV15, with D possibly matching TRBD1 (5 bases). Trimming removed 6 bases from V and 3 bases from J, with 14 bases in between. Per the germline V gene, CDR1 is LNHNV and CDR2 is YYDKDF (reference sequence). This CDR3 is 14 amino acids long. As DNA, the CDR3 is TGTGCCACCAGTGGACCACAGGAATACTATGGCTACACCTTC. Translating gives CATSGPQEYYGYTF.

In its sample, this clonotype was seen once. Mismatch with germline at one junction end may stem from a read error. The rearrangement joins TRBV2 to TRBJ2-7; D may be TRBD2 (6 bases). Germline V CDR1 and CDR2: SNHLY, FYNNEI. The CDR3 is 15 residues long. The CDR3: CASSAQGGGSYEQYF. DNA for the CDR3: TGTGCTAGCAGTGCCCAGGGTGGGGGGTCCTACGAGCAGTACTTC.

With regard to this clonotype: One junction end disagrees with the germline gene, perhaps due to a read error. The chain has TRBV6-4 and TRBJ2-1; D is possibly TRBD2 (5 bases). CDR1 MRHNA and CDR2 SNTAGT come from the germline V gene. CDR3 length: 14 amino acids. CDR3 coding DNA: TGTGCCAGCAGCCCTCACGGGGAATACAGTGAGCAGTTCTTC. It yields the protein CASSPHGEYSEQFF.

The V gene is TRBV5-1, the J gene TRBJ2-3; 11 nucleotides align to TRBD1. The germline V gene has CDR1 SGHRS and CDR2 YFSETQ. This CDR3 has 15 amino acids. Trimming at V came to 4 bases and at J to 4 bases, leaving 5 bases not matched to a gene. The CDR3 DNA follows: TGCGCCAGCAGCCCAGAGGGACAGGGGGCAGATACGCAGTATTTT. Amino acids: CASSPEGQGADTQYF.

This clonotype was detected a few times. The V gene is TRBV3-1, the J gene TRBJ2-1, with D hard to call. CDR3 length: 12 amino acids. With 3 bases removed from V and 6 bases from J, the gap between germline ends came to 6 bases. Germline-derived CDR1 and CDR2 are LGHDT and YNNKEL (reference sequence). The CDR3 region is CASSQAFNEQFF. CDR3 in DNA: TGTGCCAGCAGCCAGGCTTTCAATGAGCAGTTCTTC.

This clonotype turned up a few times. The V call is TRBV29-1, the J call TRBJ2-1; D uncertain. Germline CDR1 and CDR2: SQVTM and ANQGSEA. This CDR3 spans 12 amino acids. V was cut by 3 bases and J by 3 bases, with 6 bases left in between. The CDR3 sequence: CSVEWFYNEQFF. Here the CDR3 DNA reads TGCAGCGTTGAGTGGTTCTACAATGAGCAGTTCTTC.

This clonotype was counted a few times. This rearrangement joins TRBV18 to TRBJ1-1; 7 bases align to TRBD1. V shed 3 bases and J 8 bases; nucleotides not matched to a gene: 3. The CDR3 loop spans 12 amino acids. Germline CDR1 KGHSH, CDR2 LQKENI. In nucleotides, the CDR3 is TGTGCCAGCTCACCCGGACAGGCCGAAGCTTTCTTT. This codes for CASSPGQAEAFF.

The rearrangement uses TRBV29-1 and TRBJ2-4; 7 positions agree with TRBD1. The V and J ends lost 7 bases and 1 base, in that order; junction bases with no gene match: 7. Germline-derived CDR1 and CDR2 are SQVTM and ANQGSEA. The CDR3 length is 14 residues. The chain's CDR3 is CSAQTGDAKNIQYF. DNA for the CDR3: TGCAGCGCCCAAACAGGGGACGCCAAAAACATTCAGTACTTC.

This chain's CDR3 is CASGLAERGLAGGPYNEQFF. The CDR3 DNA sequence: TGTGCTAGTGGCCTTGCGGAACGTGGGCTAGCGGGGGGGCCCTACAATGAGCAGTTCTTC. This chain uses TRBV12-5 with TRBJ2-1; 12 positions agree with TRBD2. Germline CDR1 and CDR2: LGHNT and FRNRAP. J gave up 2 bases and V 6 bases, and 17 bases lay outside the gene matches. The CDR3 totals 20 residues.

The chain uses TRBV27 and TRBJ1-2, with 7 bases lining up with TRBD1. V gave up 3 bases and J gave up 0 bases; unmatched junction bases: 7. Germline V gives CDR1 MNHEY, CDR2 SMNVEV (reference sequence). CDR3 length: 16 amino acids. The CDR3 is CASSFLNRGANYGYTF. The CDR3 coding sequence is TGTGCCAGCAGTTTCCTTAACAGGGGAGCTAACTATGGCTACACCTTC.

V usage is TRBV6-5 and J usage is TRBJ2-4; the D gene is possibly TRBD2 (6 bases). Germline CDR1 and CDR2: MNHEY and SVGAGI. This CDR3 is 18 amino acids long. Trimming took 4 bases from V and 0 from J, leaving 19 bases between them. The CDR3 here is CASSCPGDSGVAKNIQYF. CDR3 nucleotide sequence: TGTGCCAGCAGTTGCCCCGGGGATAGCGGAGTAGCCAAAAACATTCAGTACTTC.

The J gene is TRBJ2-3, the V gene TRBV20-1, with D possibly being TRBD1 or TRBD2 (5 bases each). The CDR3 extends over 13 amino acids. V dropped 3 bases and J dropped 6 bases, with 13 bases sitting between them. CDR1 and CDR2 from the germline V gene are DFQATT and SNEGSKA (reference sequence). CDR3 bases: TGCAGTGCTAGCTGGGGGAATTCGGATACGCAGTATTTT. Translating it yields CSASWGNSDTQYF.

CDR3 sequence reads: CASSYRDSVSYEQYF. In nucleotides, the CDR3 is TGTGCCAGCAGTTACCGGGACAGTGTCTCCTACGAGCAGTACTTC. J is TRBJ2-7 and V is TRBV6-2 or TRBV6-3; the match to TRBD1 covers 7 bases. The CDR3 is 15 amino acids. J was trimmed by 0 bases and V by 2 bases; bases with no gene match: 4. CDR1 and CDR2 (germline): MNHEY, SVGEGT.

The CDR3 DNA reads TGTGCTAGTGGTTTGGATAGCGGGAGAGAGACCCAGTACTTC. Translated: CASGLDSGRETQYF. V gene TRBV12-5 combines with J gene TRBJ2-5, with 9 bases lining up with TRBD2. The CDR3 runs to 14 residues. The V gene end was trimmed by 1 base and the J gene end by 4 bases; junction bases not matched to a gene: 1. CDR1 is LGHNT, CDR2 FRNRAP, per germline.